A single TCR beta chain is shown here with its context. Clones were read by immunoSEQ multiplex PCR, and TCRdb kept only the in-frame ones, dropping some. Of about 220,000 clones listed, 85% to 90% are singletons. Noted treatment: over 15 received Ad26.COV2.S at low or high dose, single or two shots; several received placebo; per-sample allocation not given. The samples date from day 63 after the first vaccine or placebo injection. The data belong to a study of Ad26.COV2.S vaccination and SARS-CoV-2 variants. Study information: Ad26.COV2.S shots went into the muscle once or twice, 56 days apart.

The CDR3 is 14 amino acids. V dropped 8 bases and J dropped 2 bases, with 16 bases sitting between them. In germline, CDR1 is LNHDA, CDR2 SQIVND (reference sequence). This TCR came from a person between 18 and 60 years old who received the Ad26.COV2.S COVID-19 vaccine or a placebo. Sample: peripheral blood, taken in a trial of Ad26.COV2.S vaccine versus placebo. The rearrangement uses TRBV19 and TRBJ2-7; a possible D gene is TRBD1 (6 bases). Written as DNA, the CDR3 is TGTGCCAGTTCTACAGGGCAGGGTCCCTACGAGCAGTACTTC. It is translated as CASSTGQGPYEQYF.